This TCR beta chain is drawn from a study of molecular identifiers for immune sequencing clone quantification. TCRdb re-called the PCR reads with MiXCR, one entry per CDR3 protein. The sample carries around 320,000 distinct CDR3 sequences, roughly 24% recorded once. There are 14 residues in the CDR3. Trimming took 4 bases from V and 0 from J, leaving 9 bases between them. Per the germline V gene, CDR1 is SGHDN and CDR2 is FVKESK. As for this clonotype: Its target is not known. A read error may explain this, as a much larger clone is one base away.

Sorted cells numbering about 19,000 to 1,100,000, with 10%, 30% or 50% RNA, yielded the naive CD8 libraries. Study-wide findings and caveats: Clones of above 20 RNA copies carried over 99% of effector molecules; in naive cells they carried under 1%. Should identical TCR molecules share a barcode, the sizes of highly expanded clones could be underestimated.

The chain joins TRBV14 to TRBJ1-1; D gene uncertain. The receptor was derived from a human donor in good health. Some libraries in this study had Jurkat cell RNA spiked in. The material sequenced was naive CD8+ T cells from blood, with Jurkat cell RNA spiked in. Stated subset: FACS-sorted CD8+CD4-CCR7+CD45RA+ naive T cells. The CDR3 region has the DNA TGTGCCAGCAGCCCCAGTGGGGTGAACACTGAAGCTTTCTTT. Its translation is CASSPSGVNTEAFF. Full variable domain (outside the CDR3, taken from reference TRBV14 and TRBJ1-1): EAGVTQFPSHSVIEKGQTVTLRCDPISGHDNLYWYRRVMGKEIKFLLHFVKESKQDESGMPNNRFLAERTGGTYSTLKVQPAELEDSGVYFCASSPSGVNTEAFFGQGTRLTVV.